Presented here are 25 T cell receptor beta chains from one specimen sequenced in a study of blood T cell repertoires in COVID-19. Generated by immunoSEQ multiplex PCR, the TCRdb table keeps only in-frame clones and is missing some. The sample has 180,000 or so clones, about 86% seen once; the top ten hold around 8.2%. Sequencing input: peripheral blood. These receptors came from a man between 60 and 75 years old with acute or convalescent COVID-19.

CDR3 loop: CASSVTGAGGGTGELFF. CDR3 DNA sequence: TGTGCCAGCAGCGTTACGGGGGCGGGAGGGGGCACCGGGGAGCTGTTTTTT. The chain is built from TRBV11-2 and TRBJ2-2; 9 bases map to TRBD2. Per germline, CDR1 SGHAT and CDR2 FQNNGV. The CDR3 length is 17 residues. V lost 5 bases to trimming and J lost 4 bases; unmatched junction nucleotides: 11.

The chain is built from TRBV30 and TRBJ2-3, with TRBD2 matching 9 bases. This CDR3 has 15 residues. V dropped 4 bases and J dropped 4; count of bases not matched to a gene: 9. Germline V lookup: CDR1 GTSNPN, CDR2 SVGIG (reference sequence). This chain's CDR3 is CAWTPSGISPDTQYF. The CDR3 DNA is TGTGCCTGGACCCCTAGCGGGATCTCCCCAGATACGCAGTATTTT.

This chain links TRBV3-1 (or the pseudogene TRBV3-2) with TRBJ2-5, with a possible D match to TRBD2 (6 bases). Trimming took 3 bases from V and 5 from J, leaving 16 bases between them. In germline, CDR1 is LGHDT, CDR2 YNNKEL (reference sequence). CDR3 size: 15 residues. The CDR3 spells CASSHRTKDLETQYF. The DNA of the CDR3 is TGTGCCAGCAGCCATCGGACTAAAGACCTTGAGACCCAGTACTTC.

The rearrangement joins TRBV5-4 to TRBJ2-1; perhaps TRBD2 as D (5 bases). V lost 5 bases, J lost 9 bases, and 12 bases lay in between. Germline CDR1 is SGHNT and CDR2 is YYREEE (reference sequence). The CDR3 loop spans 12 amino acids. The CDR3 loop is CASSPWSGEQFF. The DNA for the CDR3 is TGTGCCAGCAGTCCCTGGAGCGGTGAGCAGTTCTTC.

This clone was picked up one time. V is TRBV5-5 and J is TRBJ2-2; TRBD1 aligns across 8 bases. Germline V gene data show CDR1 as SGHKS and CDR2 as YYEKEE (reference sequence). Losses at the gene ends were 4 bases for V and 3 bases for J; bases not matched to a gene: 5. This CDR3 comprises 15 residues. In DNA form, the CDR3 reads TGTGCCAGCAGCCCGACAGGGGAGGACACCGGGGAGCTGTTTTTT. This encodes CASSPTGEDTGELFF.

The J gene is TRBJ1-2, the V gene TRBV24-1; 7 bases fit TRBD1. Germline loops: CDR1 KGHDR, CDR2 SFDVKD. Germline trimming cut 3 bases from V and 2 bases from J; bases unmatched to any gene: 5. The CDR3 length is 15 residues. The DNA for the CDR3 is TGTGCCACCAGTGATCCAGACAGGGCCAACTATGGCTACACCTTC. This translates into CATSDPDRANYGYTF.

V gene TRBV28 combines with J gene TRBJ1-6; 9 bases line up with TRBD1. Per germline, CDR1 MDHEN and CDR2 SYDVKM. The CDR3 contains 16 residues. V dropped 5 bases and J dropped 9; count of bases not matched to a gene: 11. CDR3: CASSTETGGRGSPLHF. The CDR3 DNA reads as TGTGCCAGCAGTACCGAGACAGGGGGAAGGGGTTCACCCCTCCACTTT.

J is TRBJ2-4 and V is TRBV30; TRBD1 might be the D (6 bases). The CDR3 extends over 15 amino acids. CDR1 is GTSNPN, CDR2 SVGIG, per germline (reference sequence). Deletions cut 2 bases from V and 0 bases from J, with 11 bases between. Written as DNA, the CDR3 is TGTGCCTGGAGTAGGGGGACCCTAGCCAAAAACATTCAGTACTTC. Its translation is CAWSRGTLAKNIQYF.

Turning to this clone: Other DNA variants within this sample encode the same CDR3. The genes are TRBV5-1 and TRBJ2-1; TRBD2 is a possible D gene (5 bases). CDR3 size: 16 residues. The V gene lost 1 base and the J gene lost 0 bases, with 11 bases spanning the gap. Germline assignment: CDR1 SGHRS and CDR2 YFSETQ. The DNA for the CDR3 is TGCGCCAGCAGCTTGCCTAGTGGGAGCTCCTACAATGAGCAGTTCTTC. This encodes CASSLPSGSSYNEQFF.

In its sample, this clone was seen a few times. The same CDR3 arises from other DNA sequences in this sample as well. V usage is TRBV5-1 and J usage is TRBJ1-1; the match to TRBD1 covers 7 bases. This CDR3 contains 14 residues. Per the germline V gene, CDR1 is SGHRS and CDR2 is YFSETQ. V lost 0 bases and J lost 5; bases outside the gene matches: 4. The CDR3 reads CASSLEQGRTEAFF. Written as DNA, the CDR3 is TGCGCCAGCAGCTTGGAACAGGGGCGAACTGAAGCTTTCTTT.

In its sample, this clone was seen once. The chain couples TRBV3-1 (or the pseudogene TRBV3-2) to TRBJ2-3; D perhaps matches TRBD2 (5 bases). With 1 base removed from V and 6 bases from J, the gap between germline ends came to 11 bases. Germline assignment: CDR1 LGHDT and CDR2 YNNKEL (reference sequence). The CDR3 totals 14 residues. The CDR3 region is CASSQATGMDTQYF. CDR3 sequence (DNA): TGTGCCAGCAGCCAAGCGACCGGGATGGATACGCAGTATTTT.

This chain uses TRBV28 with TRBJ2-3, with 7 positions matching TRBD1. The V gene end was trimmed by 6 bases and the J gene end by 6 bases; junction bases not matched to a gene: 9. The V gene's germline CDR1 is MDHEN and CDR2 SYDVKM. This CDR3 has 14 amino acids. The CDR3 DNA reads TGTGCCAGCAGGCGACAGGGTGTTGGGGATACGCAGTATTTT. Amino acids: CASRRQGVGDTQYF.

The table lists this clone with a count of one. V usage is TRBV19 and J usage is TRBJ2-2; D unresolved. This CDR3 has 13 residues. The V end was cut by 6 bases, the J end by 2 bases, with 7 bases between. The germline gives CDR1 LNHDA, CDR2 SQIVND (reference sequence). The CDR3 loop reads CASRAVNTGELFF. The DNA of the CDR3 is TGTGCCAGTAGGGCCGTCAACACCGGGGAGCTGTTTTTT. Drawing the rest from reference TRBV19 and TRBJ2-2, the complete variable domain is DGGITQSPKYLFRKEGQNVTLSCEQNLNHDAMYWYRQDPGQGLRLIYYSQIVNDFQKGDIAEGYSVSREKKESFPLTVTSAQKNPTAFYLCASRAVNTGELFFGEGSRLTVL.

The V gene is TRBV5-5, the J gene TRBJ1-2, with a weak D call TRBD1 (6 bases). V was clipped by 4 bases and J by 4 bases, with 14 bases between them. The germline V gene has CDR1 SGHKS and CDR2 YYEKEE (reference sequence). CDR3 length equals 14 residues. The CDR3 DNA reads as TGTGCCAGCAGCCCCGAGGACAGCCTCTATGGCTACACCTTC. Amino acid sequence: CASSPEDSLYGYTF.

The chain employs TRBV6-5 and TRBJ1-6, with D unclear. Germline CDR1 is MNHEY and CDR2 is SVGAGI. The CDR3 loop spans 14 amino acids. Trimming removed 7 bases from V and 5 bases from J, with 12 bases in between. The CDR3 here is CASILSGNNSPLHF. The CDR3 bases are TGTGCCAGCATCCTCAGCGGGAATAATTCACCCCTCCACTTT.

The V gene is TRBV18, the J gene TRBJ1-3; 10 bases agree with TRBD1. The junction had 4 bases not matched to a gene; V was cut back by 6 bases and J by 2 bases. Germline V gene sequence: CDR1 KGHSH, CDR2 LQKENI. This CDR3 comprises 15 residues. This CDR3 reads CASSPDRGPGNTIYF. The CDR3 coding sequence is TGTGCCAGCTCCCCCGACAGGGGGCCTGGAAACACCATATATTTT.

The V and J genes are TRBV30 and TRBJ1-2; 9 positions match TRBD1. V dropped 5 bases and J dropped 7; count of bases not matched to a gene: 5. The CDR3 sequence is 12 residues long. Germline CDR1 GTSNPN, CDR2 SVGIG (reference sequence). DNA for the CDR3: TGTGCCTGGGGGACAGGGCCGGTTGGCTACACCTTC. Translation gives CAWGTGPVGYTF. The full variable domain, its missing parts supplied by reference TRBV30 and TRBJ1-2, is SQTIHQWPATLVQPVGSPLSLECTVEGTSNPNLYWYRQAAGRGLQLLFYSVGIGQISSEVPQNLSASRPQDRQFILSSKKLLLSDSGFYLCAWGTGPVGYTFGSGTRLTVV.

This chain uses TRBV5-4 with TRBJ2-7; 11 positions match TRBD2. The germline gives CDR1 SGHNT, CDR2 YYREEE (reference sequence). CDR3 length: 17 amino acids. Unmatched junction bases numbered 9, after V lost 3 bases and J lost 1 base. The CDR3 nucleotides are TGTGCCAGCAGCTCTGAACGGGCTAGCGGGAGGTCCTACGAGCAGTACTTC. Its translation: CASSSERASGRSYEQYF.

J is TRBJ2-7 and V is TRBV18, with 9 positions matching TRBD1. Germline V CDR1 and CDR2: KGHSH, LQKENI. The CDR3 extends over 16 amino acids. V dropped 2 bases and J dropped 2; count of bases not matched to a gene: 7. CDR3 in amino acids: CASSPSRDRVAYEQYF. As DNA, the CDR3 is TGTGCCAGCTCACCATCGAGGGACAGGGTGGCCTACGAGCAGTACTTC.

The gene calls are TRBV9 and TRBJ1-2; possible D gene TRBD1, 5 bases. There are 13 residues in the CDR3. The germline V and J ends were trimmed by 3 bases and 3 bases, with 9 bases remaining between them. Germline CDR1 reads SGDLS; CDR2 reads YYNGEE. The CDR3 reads CASSETVDYGYTF. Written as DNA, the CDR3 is TGTGCCAGCAGCGAGACAGTGGACTATGGCTACACCTTC.

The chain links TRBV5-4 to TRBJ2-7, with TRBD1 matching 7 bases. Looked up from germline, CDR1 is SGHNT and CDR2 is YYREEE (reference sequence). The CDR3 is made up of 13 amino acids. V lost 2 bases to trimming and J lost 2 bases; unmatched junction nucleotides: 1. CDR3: CASSFGTAYEQYF. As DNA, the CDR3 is TGTGCCAGCAGCTTCGGGACAGCCTACGAGCAGTACTTC.

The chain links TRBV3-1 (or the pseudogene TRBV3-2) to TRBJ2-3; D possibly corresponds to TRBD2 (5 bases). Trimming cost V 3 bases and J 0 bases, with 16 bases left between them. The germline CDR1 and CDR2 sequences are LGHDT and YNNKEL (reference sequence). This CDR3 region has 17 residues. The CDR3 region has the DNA TGTGCCAGCAGCCACCAGCGAGCGGTATACAGCACAGATACGCAGTATTTT. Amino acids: CASSHQRAVYSTDTQYF.

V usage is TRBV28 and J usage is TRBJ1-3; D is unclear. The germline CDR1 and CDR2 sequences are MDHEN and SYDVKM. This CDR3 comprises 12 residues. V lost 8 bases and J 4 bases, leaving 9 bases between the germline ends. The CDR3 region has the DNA TGTGCCAGCCGGGTGCCAGGAAACACCATATATTTT. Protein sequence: CASRVPGNTIYF.

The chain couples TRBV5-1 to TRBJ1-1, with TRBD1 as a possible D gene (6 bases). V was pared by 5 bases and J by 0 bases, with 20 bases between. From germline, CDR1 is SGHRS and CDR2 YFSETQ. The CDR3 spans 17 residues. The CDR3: CASSKRAGAALNTEAFF. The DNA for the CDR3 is TGCGCCAGCAGTAAGAGAGCAGGGGCCGCCCTGAACACTGAAGCTTTCTTT.

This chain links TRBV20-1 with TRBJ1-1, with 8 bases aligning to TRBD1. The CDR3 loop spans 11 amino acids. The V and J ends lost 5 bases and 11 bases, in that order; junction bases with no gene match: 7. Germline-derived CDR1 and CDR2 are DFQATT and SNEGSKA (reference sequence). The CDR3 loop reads CSADRGGRAFF. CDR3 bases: TGCAGTGCTGACAGGGGTGGAAGGGCTTTCTTT.